Listed here are 4 T cell receptor beta chains from one sample, sequenced in a study of radiotherapy plus CTLA-4 blockade in lung cancer. The repertoire was sequenced with immunoSEQ multiplex PCR; TCRdb's copy has only in-frame clones and lacks some. The table records 80,000 or so clones, around 78% of them present only once. The specimen was peripheral blood, collected from a patient treated with radiotherapy plus ipilimumab. Every receptor here comes from a human donor with non-small cell lung cancer who had a partial response to radiotherapy plus ipilimumab. Some clones in this sample may be carry-over from other donors' samples.

The gene calls are TRBV2 and TRBJ1-5; weak D call: TRBD1 (6 bases). This CDR3 has 15 amino acids. Trimming left V 4 bases short and J 4 bases short, with 14 bases between. CDR1 SNHLY and CDR2 FYNNEI come from the germline V gene. The CDR3 region is CASSGDRLGNQPQHF. The CDR3 DNA sequence: TGTGCCAGCAGTGGCGACAGGTTAGGTAATCAGCCCCAGCATTTT.

V usage is TRBV6-7 and J usage is TRBJ1-1; D gene uncertain. TRBV6-7 is classed as an ORF, of uncertain function. The CDR3 consists of 14 residues. V lost 4 bases and J 0 bases, leaving 9 bases between the germline ends. The CDR3 nucleotides are TGTGCCAGCAGTTCCGAAGCCATGAACACTGAAGCTTTCTTT. Its translation is CASSSEAMNTEAFF.

The chain has TRBV28 and TRBJ2-5, with unresolved D. Trimming cost V 6 bases and J 1 base, with 18 bases left between them. Germline V gives CDR1 MDHEN, CDR2 SYDVKM. The CDR3 covers 16 residues. CDR3 loop: CASSSKVFAVQETQYF. The CDR3 DNA reads TGTGCCAGCAGCTCAAAGGTATTTGCGGTCCAAGAGACCCAGTACTTC.

This clone came up once. The chain combines TRBV19 with TRBJ2-3; 9 bases agree with TRBD2. The CDR3 runs 17 residues. CDR1 and CDR2 (germline): LNHDA, SQIVND (reference sequence). Losses at the gene ends were 3 bases for V and 3 bases for J; bases not matched to a gene: 10. CDR3 in DNA: TGTGCCAGTAGTATTAGGGCAGCGGGAGGCGAGACAGATACGCAGTATTTT. It specifies CASSIRAAGGETDTQYF.